This TCR beta chain was profiled in a study of T cells after yellow fever vaccination. Germline assignment: CDR1 SGHTA and CDR2 FQGTGA. The V and J ends lost 4 bases and 8 bases, in that order; junction bases with no gene match: 14. The CDR3 loop spans 16 amino acids. The TCR cDNA carried a universal primer site and UMIs from 5'RACE template switching. Each CDR3 protein is one row after TCRdb ran MiXCR on the 5' RACE reads. The sample lists under 55,000 distinct CDR3 sequences; 6% to 8.5% were seen once. The V and J genes are TRBV7-3 and TRBJ2-1; TRBD2 agrees at 7 bases. The sample here was CD8+ T cells not binding an NS4B(214-222) dextramer, sorted from PBMCs, taken roughly 47 days after the first yellow fever vaccination. This receptor was taken from a man younger than 35 who received the YFV17D yellow fever vaccine. CDR3 in DNA: TGTGCCAGCAGCTCCCCTGACAGCGGGGTGTATGATGAGCAGTTCTTC. As protein: CASSSPDSGVYDEQFF.